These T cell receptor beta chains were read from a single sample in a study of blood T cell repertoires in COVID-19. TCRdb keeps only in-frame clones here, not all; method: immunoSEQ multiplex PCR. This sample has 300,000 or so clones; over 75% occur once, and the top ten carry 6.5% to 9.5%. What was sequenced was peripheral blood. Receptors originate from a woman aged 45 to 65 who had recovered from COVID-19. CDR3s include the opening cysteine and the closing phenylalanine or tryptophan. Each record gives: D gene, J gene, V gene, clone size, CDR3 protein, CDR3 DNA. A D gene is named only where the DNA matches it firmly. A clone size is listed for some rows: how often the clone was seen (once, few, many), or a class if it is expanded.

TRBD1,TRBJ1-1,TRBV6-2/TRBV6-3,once,CASSNQQGAGTEAFF,TGTGCCAGCAGCAACCAACAGGGGGCAGGCACTGAAGCTTTCTTT
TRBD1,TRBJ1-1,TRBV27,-,CASSLNRGNTEAFF,TGTGCCAGCAGTTTAAACAGGGGGAACACTGAAGCTTTCTTT
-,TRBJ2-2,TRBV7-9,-,CASRQIGGAGELFF,TGTGCCAGCAGGCAGATCGGGGGAGCCGGGGAGCTGTTTTTT
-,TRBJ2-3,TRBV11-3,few,CASNLRGTDTQYF,TGTGCCAGCAACCTCCGGGGCACAGATACGCAGTATTTT
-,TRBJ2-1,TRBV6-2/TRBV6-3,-,CASSSARLVYNEQFF,TGTGCCAGCAGTTCAGCGAGACTAGTGTACAATGAGCAGTTCTTC
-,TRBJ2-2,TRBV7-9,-,CASSLETGTNTGELFF,TGTGCCAGCAGCTTAGAAACAGGGACGAACACCGGGGAGCTGTTTTTT
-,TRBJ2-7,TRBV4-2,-,CASSQVGGWSDEQYF,TGTGCCAGCAGCCAAGTAGGCGGGTGGAGCGACGAGCAGTACTTC
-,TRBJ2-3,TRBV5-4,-,CASSLDAGRFFDTQYF,TGTGCCAGCAGCTTGGACGCAGGGAGGTTTTTCGATACGCAGTATTTT
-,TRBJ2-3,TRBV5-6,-,CASSWGGSSTDTQYF,TGTGCCAGCAGCTGGGGTGGGAGCAGCACAGATACGCAGTATTTT
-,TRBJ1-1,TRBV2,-,CASRKDRNTEAFF,TGTGCCAGCAGGAAGGACAGGAACACTGAAGCTTTCTTT
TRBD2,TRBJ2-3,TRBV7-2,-,CASSSGLAGVSDTQYF,TGTGCCAGCAGCTCCGGACTAGCGGGTGTTTCAGATACGCAGTATTTT
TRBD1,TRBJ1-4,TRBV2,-,CASSTGGAKLFF,TGTGCCAGCAGTACAGGGGGGGCAAAACTGTTTTTT
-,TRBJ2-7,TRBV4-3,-,CASSQYRDVPTYEQYF,TGCGCCAGCAGCCAATACAGGGACGTTCCTACCTACGAGCAGTACTTC
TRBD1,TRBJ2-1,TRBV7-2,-,CASSLRTGGYNEQFF,TGTGCCAGCAGCCTAAGGACAGGGGGATACAATGAGCAGTTCTTC
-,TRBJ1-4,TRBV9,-,CASSVGIATNEKLFF,TGTGCCAGCAGCGTAGGAATAGCAACTAATGAAAAACTGTTTTTT
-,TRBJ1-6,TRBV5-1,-,CASSLDRVVNSPLHF,TGCGCCAGCAGCTTGGACAGGGTGGTAAATTCACCCCTCCACTTT
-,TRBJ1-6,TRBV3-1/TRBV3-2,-,CASSQASQGYNSPLHF,TGTGCCAGCAGCCAAGCTTCGCAGGGCTATAATTCACCCCTCCACTTT